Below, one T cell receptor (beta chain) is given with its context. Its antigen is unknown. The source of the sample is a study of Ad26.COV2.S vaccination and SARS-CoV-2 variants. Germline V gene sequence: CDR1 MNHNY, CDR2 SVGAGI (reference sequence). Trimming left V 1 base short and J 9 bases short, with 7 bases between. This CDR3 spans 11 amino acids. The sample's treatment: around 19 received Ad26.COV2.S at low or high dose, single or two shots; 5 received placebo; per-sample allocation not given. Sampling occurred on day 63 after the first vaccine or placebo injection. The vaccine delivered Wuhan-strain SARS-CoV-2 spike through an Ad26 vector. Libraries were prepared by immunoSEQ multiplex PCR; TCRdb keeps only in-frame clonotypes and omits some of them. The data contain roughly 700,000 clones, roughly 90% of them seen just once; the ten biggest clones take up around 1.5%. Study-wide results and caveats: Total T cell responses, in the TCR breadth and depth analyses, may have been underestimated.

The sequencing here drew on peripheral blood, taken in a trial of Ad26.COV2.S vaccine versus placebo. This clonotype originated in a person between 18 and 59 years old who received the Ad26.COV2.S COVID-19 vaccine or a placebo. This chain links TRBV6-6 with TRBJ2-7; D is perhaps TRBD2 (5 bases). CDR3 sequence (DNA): TGTGCCAGCAGTTACTTTGAGGGGCAGTACTTC. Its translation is CASSYFEGQYF.